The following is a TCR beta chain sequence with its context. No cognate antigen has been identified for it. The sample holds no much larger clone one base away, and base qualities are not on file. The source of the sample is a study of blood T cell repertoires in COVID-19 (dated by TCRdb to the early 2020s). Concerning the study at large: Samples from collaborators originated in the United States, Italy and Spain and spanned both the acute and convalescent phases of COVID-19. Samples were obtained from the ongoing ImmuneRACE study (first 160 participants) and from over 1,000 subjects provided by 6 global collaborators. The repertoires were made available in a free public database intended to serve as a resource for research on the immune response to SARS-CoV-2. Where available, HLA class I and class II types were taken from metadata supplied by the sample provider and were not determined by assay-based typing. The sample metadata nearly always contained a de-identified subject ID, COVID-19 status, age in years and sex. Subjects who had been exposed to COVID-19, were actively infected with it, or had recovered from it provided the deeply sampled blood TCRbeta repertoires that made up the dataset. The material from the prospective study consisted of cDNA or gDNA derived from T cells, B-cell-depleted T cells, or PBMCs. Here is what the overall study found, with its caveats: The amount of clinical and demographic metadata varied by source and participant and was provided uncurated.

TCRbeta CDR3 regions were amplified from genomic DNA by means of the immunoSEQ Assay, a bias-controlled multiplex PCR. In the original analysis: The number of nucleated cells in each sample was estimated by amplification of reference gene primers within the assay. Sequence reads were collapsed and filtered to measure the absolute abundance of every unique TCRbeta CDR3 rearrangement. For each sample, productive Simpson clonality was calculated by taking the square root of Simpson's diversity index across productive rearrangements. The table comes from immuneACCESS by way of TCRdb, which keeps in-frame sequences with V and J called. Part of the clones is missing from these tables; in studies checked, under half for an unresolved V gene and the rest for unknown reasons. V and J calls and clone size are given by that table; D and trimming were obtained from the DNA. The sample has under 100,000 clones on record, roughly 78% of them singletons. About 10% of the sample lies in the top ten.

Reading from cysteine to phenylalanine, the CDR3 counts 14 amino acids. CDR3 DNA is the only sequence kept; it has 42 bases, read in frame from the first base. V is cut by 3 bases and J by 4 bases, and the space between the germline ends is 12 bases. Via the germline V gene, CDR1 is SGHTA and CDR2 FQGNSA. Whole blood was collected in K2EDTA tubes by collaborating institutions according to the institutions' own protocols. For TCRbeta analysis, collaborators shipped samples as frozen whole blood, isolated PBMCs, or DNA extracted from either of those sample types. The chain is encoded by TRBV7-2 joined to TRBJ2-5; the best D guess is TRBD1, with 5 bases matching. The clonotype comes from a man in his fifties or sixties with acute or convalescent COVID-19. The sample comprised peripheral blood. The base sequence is TGTGCCAGCAGCTTCCCGGGCAGGGTAGAGACCCAGTACTTC. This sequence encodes CASSFPGRVETQYF.